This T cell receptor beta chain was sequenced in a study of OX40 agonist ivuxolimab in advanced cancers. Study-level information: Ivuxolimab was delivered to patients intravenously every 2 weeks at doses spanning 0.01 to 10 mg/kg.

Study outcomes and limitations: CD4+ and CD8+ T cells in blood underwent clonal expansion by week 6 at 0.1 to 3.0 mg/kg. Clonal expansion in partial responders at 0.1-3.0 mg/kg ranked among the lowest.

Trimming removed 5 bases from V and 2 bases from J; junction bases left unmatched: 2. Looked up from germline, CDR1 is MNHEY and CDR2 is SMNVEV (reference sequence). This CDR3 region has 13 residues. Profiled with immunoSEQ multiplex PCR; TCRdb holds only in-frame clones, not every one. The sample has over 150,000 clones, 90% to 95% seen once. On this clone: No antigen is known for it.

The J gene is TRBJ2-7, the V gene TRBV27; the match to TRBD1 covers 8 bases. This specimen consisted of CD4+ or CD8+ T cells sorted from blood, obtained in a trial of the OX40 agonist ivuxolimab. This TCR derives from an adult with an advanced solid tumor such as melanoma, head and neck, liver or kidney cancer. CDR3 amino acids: CASSPDRAYEQYF. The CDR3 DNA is TGTGCCAGCAGTCCGGACAGGGCCTACGAGCAGTACTTC.